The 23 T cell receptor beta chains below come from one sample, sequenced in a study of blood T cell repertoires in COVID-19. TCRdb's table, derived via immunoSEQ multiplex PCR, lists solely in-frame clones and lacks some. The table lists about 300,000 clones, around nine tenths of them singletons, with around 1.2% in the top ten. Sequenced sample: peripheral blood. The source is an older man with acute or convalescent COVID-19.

CDR3 bases: TGTGCCAGCAGGTCCGGACAGGGGCTTAGTGAGCAGTTCTTC. It specifies CASRSGQGLSEQFF. The chain joins TRBV7-9 to TRBJ2-1, with 9 bases identical to TRBD1. The ends lost 6 bases at V and 9 bases at J; junction bases unmatched: 9. This CDR3 comprises 14 residues. Looked up from germline, CDR1 is SEHNR and CDR2 is FQNEAQ (reference sequence).

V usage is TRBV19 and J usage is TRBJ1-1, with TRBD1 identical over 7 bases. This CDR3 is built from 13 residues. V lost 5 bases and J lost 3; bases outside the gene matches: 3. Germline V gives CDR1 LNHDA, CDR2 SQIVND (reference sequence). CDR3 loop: CASSSDRDTEAFF. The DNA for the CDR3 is TGTGCCAGTAGTTCCGACAGGGACACTGAAGCTTTCTTT.

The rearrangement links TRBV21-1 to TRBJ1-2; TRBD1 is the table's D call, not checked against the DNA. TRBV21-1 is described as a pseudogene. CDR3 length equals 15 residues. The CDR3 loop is CASSKHRQANYGYTF. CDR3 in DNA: TGTGCCAGCAGCAAACACAGACAAGCTAACTATGGCTACACCTTC.

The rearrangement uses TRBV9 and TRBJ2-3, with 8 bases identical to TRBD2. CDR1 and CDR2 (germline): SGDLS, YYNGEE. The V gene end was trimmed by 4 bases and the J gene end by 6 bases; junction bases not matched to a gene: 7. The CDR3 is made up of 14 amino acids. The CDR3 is CASSSAGVGDTQYF. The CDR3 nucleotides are TGTGCCAGCAGCTCAGCGGGGGTCGGGGATACGCAGTATTTT.

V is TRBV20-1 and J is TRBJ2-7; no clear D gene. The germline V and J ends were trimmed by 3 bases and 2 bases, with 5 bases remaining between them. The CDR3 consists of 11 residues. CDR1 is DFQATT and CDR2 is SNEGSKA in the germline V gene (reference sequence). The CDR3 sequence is CSASATYEQYF. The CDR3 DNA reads TGCAGTGCTAGTGCCACCTACGAGCAGTACTTC.

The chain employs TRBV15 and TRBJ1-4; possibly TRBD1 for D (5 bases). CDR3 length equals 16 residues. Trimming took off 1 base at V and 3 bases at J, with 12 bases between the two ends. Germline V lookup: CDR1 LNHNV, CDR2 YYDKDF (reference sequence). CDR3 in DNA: TGTGCCACCAGCAGAGGTGGTGGGGCAGCTAATGAAAAACTGTTTTTT. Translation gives CATSRGGGAANEKLFF.

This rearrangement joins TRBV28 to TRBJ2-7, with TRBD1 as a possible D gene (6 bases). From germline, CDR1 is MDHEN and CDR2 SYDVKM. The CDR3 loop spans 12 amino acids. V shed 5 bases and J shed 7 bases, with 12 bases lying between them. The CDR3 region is CASSPGVGEQYF. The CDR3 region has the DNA TGTGCCAGCAGTCCAGGGGTTGGAGAGCAGTACTTC. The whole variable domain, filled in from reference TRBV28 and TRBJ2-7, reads DVKVTQSSRYLVKRTGEKVFLECVQDMDHENMFWYRQDPGLGLRLIYFSYDVKMKEKGDIPEGYSVSREKKERFSLILESASTNQTSMYLCASSPGVGEQYFGPGTRLTVT.

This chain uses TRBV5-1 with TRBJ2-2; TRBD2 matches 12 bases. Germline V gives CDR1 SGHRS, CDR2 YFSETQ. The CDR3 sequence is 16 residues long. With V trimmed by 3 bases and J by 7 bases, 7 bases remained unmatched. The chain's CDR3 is CASSSLAGGLGGELFF. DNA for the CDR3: TGCGCCAGCAGCTCTCTAGCGGGGGGGCTCGGCGGGGAGCTGTTTTTT.

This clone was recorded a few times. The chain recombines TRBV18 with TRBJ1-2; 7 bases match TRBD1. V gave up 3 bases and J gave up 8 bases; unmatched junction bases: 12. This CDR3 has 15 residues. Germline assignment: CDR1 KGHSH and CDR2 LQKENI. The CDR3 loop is CASSPTTGTELGYTF. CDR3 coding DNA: TGTGCCAGCTCACCGACAACCGGGACAGAGTTAGGCTACACCTTC.

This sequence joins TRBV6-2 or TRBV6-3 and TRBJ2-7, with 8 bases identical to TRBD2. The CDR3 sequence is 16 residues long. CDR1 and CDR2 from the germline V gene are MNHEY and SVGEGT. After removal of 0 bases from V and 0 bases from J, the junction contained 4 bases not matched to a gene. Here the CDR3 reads CASSYSLAGRSYEQYF. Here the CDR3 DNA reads TGTGCCAGCAGTTACTCGTTAGCGGGGCGCTCCTACGAGCAGTACTTC.

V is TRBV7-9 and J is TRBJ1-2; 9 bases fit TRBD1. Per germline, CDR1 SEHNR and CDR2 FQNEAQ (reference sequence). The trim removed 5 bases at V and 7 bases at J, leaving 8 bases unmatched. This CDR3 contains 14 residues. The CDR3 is CASSVQGASSGYTF. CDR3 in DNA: TGTGCCAGCAGCGTACAGGGGGCGTCTAGTGGCTACACCTTC.

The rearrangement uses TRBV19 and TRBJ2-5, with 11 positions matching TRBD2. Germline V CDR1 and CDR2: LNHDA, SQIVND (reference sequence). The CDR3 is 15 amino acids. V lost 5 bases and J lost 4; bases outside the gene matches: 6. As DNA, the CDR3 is TGTGCCAGTAGTTCCTTAGCGGGGGGGCGAGAGACCCAGTACTTC. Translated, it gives CASSSLAGGRETQYF.

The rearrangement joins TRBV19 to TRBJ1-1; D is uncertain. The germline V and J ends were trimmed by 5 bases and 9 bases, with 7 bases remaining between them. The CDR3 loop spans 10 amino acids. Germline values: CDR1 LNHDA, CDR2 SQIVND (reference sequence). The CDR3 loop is CASSSNKAFF. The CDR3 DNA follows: TGTGCCAGTAGTTCTAATAAAGCTTTCTTT.

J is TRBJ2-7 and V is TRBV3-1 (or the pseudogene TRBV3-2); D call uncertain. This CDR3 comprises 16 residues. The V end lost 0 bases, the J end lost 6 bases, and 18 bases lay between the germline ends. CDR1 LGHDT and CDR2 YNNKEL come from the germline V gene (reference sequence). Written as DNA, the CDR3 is TGTGCCAGCAGCCAAGATTTCAGCGACGCCTGGTGCGAGCAGTACTTC. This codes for CASSQDFSDAWCEQYF.

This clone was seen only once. The CDR3 loop is CASSLTGGNQPQHF. Here the CDR3 DNA reads TGTGCCAGCAGTCTGACCGGGGGGAATCAGCCCCAGCATTTT. The chain links TRBV25-1 to TRBJ1-5, with D maybe TRBD1 (5 bases). The CDR3 sequence is 14 residues long. The V gene lost 5 bases and the J gene lost 4 bases, with 12 bases spanning the gap. From germline, CDR1 is MGHDK and CDR2 SYGVNS.

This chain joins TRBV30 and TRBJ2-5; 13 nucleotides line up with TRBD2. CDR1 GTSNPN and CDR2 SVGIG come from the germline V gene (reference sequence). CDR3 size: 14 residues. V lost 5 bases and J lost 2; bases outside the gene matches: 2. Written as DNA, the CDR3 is TGTGCCTGGGGGACTAGCGGGGCTCAAGAGACCCAGTACTTC. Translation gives CAWGTSGAQETQYF.

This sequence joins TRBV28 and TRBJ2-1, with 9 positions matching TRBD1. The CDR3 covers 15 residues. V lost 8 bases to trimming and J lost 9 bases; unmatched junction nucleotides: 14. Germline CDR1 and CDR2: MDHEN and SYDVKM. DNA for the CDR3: TGTGCCAGCCGGATTGGGGGACAGGGTAGGATTGAGCAGTTCTTC. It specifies CASRIGGQGRIEQFF.

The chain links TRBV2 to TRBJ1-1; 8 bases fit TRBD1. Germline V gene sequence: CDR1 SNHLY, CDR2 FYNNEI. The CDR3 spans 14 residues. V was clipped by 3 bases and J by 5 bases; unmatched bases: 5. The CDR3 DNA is TGTGCCAGCAGTGATCAGGGGGCGGGTACTGAAGCTTTCTTT. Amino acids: CASSDQGAGTEAFF. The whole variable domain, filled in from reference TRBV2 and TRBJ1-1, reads EPEVTQTPSHQVTQMGQEVILRCVPISNHLYFYWYRQILGQKVEFLVSFYNNEISEKSEIFDDQFSVERPDGSNFTLKIRSTKLEDSAMYFCASSDQGAGTEAFFGQGTRLTVV.

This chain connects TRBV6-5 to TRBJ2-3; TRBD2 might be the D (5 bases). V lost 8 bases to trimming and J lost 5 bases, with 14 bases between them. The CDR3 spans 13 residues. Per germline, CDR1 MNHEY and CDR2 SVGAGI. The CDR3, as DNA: TGTGCCAGCCGTCGGGGAAAGGGAGATACGCAGTATTTT. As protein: CASRRGKGDTQYF.

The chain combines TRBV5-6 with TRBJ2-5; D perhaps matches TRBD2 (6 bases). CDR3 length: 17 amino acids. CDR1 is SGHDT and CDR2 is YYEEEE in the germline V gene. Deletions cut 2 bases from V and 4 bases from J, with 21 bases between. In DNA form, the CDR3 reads TGTGCCAGCAGCTTCAAAATGAATATACCGGAGGGAGAGACCCAGTACTTC. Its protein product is CASSFKMNIPEGETQYF.

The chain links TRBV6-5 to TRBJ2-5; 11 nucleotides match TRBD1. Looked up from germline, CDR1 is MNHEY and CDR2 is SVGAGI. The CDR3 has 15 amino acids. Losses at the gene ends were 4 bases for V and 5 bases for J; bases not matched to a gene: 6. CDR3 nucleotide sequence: TGTGCCAGCAGTTTCGGACAGGGGGCCCGGGAGACCCAGTACTTC. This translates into CASSFGQGARETQYF.

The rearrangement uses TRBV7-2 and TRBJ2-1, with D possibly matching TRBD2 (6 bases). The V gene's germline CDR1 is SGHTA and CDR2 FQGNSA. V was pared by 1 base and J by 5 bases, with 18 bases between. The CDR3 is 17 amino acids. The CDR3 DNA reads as TGTGCCAGCAGCTTAGACTCCGGGACTCGTTCGCACAATGAGCAGTTCTTC. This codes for CASSLDSGTRSHNEQFF.

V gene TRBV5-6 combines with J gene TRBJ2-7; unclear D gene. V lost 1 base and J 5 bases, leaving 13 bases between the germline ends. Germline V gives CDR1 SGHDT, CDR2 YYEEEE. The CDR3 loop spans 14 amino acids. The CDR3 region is CASSLHNLENEQYF. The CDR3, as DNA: TGTGCCAGCAGCTTGCACAACCTAGAGAACGAGCAGTACTTC.